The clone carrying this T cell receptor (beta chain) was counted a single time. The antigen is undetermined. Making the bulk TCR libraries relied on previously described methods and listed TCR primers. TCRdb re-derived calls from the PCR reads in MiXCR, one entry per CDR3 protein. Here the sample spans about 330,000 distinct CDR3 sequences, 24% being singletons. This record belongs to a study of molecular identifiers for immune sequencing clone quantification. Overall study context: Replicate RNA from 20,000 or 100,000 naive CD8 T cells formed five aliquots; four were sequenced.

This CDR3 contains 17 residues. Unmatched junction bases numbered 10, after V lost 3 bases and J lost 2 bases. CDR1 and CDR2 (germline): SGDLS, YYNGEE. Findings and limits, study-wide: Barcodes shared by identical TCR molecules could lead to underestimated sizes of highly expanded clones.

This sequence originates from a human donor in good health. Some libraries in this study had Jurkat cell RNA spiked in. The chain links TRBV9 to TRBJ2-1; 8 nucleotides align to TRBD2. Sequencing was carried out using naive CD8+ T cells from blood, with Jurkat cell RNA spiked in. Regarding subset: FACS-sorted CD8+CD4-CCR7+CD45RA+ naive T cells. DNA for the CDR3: TGTGCCAGCAGCGCAGGTGCAGCGGGAGTAACCTACAATGAGCAGTTCTTC. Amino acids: CASSAGAAGVTYNEQFF.